The clone carrying this TCR beta chain came up a few times. Germline CDR1 MNHEY, CDR2 SVGEGT. V lost 3 bases, J lost 3 bases, and 15 bases lay in between. The CDR3 is 15 residues long. Noted time point: patch test 2, 6 weeks after DPC sensitization. The sample's treatment: therapeutic diphenylcyclopropenone sensitization with weekly scalp DPC. Library preparation tagged each individual cDNA molecule with a unique molecular identifier. TCRdb reanalysed the RACE reads using MiXCR and keeps one entry per CDR3 protein. The sample has just over 350,000 distinct CDR3 sequences, about 6% seen once. The data were taken from a study of human T cells and chemical hapten exposure. The overall study: Readings were taken at 6 days from patch tests that had applied 0.01% DPC to the upper back.

This specimen consisted of whole blood, obtained in connection with sensitization to the hapten diphenylcyclopropenone (DPC). This TCR came from a woman aged 18-29 years with alopecia areata. Some clones in this sample may be carry-over from other donors' samples. The chain is built from TRBV6-2 or TRBV6-3 and TRBJ2-7; D perhaps matches TRBD1 (5 bases). CDR3 bases: TGTGCCAGCAGTTATGAGACAGCGACAATCTACGAGCAGTACTTC. Residues: CASSYETATIYEQYF.